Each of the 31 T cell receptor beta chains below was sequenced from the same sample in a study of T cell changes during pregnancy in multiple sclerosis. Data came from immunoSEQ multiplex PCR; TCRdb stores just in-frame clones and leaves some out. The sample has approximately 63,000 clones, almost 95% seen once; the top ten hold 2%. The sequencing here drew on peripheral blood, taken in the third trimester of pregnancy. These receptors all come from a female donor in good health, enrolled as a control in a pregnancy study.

The CDR3 spells CATSRDRTGGNTIYF. The CDR3 nucleotides read TGTGCCACCAGCAGAGACCGGACAGGGGGGAACACCATATATTTT. The rearrangement links TRBV15 to TRBJ1-3, with 10 bases that match TRBD1. This CDR3 is 15 amino acids long. With V trimmed by 0 bases and J by 7 bases, 3 bases remained unmatched. Germline CDR1 and CDR2: LNHNV and YYDKDF (reference sequence).

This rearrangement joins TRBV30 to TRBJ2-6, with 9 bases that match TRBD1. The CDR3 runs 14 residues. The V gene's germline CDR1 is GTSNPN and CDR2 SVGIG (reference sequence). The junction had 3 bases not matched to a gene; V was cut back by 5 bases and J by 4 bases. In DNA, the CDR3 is TGTGCCTGGGGACAGGGGACCGGGGCCAACGTCCTGACTTTC. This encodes CAWGQGTGANVLTF.

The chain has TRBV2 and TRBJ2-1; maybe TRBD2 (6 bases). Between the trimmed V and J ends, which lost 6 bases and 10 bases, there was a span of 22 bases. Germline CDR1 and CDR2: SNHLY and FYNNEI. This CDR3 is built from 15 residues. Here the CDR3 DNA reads TGTGCCAGCAGACGACGGGACTCGATACAGGAGGAGCAGTTCTTC. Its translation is CASRRRDSIQEEQFF. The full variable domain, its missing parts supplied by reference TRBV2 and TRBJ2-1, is EPEVTQTPSHQVTQMGQEVILRCVPISNHLYFYWYRQILGQKVEFLVSFYNNEISEKSEIFDDQFSVERPDGSNFTLKIRSTKLEDSAMYFCASRRRDSIQEEQFFGPGTRLTVL.

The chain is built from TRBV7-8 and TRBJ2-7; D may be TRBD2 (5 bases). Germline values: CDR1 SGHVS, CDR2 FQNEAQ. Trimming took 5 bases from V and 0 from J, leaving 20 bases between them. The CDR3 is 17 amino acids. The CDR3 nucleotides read TGTGCCAGCAGCCGAGTTCTCTCCCGGGATCACTCCTACGAGCAGTACTTC. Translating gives CASSRVLSRDHSYEQYF. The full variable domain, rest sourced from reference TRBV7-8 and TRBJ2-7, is GAGVSQSPRYKVAKRGQDVALRCDPISGHVSLFWYQQALGQGPEFLTYFQNEAQLDKSGLPSDRFFAERPEGSVSTLKIQRTQQEDSAVYLCASSRVLSRDHSYEQYFGPGTRLTVT.

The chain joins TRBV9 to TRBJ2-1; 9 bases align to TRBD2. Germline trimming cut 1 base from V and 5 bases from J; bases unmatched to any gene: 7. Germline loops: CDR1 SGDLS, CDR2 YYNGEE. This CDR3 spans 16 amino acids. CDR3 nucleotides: TGTGCCAGCAGCGTAATCGGGGGACTAGCTCACAATGAGCAGTTCTTC. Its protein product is CASSVIGGLAHNEQFF.

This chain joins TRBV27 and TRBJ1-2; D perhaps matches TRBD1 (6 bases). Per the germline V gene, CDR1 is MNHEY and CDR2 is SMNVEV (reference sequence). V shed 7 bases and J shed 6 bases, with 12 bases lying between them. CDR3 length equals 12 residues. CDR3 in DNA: TGTGCCAGCAAAACAGGGATGGATGGCTACACCTTC. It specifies CASKTGMDGYTF.

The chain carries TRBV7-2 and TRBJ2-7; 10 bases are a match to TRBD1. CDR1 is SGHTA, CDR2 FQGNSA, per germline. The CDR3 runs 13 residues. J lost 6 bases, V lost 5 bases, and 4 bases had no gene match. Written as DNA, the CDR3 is TGTGCCAGCAGCCGGGACAGGGGATCCGAGCAGTACTTC. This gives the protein CASSRDRGSEQYF.

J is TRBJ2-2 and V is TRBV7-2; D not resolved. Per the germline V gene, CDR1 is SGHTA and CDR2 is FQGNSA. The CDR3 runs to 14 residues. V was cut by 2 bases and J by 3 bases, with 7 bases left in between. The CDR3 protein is CASSLYSYTGELFF. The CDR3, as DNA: TGTGCCAGCAGCTTATACTCCTACACCGGGGAGCTGTTTTTT.

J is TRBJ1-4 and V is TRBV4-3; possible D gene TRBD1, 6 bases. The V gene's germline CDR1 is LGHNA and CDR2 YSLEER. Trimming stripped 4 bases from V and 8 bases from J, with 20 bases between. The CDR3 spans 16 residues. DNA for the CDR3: TGCGCCAGCAGCCTATCAGGGACAACTAGCGACGAAAAACTGTTTTTT. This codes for CASSLSGTTSDEKLFF.

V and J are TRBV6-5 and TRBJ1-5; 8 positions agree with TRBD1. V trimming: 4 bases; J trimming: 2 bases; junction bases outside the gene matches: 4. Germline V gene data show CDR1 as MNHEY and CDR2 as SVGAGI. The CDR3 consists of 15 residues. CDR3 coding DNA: TGTGCCAGCAGTTTCCGACAGGGGCGCAATCAGCCCCAGCATTTT. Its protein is CASSFRQGRNQPQHF.

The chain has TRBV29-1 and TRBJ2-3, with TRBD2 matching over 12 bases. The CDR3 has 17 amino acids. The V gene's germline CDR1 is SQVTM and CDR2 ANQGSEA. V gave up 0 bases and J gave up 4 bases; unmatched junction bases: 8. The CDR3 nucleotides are TGCAGCGTTGAAGACATCGCGACTAGCGGGAGTGCAGATACGCAGTATTTT. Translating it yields CSVEDIATSGSADTQYF.

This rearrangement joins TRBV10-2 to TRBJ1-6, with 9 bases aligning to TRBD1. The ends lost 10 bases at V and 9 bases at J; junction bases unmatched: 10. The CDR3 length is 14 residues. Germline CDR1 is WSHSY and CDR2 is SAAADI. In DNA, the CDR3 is TGCGCCACCGGAGGGACAGGGTGGAGTTCACCCCTCCACTTT. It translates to CATGGTGWSSPLHF.

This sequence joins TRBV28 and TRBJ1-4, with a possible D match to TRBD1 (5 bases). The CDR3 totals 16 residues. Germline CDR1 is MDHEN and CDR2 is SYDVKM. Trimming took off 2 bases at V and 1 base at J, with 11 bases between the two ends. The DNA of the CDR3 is TGTGCCAGCAGTTTAGCGGGGGGAGGAACTAATGAAAAACTGTTTTTT. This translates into CASSLAGGGTNEKLFF.

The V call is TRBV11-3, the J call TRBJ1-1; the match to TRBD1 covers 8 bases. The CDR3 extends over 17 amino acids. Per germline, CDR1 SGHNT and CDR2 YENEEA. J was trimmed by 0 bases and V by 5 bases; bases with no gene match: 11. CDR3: CASSPSQGAGMNTEAFF. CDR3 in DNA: TGTGCCAGCAGCCCTTCCCAGGGGGCGGGGATGAACACTGAAGCTTTCTTT.

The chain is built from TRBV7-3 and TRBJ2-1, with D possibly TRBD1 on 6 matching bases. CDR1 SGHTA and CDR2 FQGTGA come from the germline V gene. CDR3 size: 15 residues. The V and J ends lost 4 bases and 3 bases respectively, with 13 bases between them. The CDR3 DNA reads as TGTGCCAGCAGCTCCAGGGACACCTACTACAATGAGCAGTTCTTC. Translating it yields CASSSRDTYYNEQFF.

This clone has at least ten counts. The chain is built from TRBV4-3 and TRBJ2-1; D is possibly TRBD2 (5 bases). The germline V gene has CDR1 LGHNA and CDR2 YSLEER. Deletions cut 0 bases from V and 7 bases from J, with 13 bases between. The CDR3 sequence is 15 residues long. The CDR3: CASSQEFASPNEQFF. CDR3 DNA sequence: TGCGCCAGCAGCCAAGAATTCGCTAGCCCGAATGAGCAGTTCTTC.

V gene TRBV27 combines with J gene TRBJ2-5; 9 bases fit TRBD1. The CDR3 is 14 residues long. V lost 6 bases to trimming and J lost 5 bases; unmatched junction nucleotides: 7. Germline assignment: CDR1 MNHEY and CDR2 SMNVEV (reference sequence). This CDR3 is CASRLQGAGETQYF. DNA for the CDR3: TGTGCCAGCAGGCTACAGGGGGCCGGGGAGACCCAGTACTTC.

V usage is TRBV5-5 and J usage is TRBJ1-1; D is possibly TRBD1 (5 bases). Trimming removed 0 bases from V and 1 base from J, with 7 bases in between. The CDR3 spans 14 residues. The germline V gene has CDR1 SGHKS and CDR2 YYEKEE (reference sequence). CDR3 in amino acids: CASSLEGWNTEAFF. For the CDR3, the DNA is TGTGCCAGCAGCTTGGAGGGGTGGAACACTGAAGCTTTCTTT.

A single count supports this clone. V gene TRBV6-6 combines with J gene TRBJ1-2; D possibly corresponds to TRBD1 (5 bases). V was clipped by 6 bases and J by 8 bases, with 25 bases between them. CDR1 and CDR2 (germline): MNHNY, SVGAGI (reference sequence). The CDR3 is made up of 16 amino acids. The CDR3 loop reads CASRLRLGHEVYGYTF. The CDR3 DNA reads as TGTGCCAGCAGACTCCGCCTCGGACACGAGGTCTACGGCTACACCTTC.

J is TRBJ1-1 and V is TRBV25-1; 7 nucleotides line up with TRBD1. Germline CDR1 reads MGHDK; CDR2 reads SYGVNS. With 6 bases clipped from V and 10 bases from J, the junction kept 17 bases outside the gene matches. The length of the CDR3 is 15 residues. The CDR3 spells CASRPAHGSTGVAFF. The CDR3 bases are TGTGCCAGCAGACCGGCCCATGGTTCTACAGGGGTAGCTTTCTTT.

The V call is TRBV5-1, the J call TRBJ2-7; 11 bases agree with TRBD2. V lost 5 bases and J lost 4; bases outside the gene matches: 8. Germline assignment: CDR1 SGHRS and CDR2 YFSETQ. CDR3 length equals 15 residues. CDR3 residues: CASRLLAGELYEQYF. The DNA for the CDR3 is TGCGCCAGCAGACTACTAGCGGGGGAGTTGTACGAGCAGTACTTC.

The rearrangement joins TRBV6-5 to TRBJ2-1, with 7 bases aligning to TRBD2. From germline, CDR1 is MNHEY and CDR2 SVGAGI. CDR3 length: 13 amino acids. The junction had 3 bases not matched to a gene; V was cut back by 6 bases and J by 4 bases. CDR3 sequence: CASRSGLYNEQFF. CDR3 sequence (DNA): TGTGCCAGCAGATCGGGACTATACAATGAGCAGTTCTTC.

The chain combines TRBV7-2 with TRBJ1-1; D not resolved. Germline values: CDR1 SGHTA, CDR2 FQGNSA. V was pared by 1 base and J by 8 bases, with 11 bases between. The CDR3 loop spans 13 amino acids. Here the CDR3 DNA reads TGTGCCAGCAGCTTAGATCGTGGCAGGGAAGCTTTCTTT. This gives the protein CASSLDRGREAFF.

The CDR3 DNA is TGTGCCATCAGTGAAAGGGCTTCGACTAACCATCAGCCCCAGCATTTT. Encoded protein: CAISERASTNHQPQHF. This sequence joins TRBV10-3 and TRBJ1-5, with no clear D. Trimming pared 3 bases from V and 5 bases from J, leaving 17 bases between. Germline CDR1 ENHRY, CDR2 SYGVKD. The CDR3 is 16 residues long.

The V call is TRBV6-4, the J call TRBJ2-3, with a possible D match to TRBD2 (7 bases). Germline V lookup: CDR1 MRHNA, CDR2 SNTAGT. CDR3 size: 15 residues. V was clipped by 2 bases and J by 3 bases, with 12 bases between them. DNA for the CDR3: TGTGCCAGCAGTGACGTAGGGGGGGGGACAGATACGCAGTATTTT. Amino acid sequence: CASSDVGGGTDTQYF.

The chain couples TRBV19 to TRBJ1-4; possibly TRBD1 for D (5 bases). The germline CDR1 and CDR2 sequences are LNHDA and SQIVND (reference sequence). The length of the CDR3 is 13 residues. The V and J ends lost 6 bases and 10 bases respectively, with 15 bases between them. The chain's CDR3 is CASREGRRRKLFF. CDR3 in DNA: TGTGCCAGTAGGGAGGGACGAAGAAGAAAACTGTTTTTT.

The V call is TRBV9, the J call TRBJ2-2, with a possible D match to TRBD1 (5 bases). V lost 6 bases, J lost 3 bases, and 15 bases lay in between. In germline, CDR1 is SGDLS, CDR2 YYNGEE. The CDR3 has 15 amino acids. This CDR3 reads CASTSGHADTGELFF. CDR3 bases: TGTGCCAGCACTTCAGGACATGCGGACACCGGGGAGCTGTTTTTT.

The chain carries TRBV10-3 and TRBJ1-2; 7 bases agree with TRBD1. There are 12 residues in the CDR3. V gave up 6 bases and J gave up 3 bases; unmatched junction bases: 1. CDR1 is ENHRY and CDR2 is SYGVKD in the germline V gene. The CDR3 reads CAISDRDYGYTF. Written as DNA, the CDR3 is TGTGCCATCAGCGACAGGGACTATGGCTACACCTTC.

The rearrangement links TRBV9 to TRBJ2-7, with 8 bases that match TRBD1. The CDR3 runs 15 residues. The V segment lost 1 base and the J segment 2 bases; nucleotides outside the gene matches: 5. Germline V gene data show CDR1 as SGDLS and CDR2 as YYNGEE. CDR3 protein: CASSVTGGPTYEQYF. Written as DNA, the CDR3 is TGTGCCAGCAGCGTAACAGGGGGGCCAACCTACGAGCAGTACTTC.

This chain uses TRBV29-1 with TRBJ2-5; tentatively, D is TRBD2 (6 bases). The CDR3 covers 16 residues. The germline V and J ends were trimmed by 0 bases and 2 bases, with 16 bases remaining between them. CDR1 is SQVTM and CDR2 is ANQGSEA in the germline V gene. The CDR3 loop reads CSVEDQRAQVQETQYF. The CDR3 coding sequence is TGCAGCGTTGAAGATCAGCGGGCCCAAGTTCAAGAGACCCAGTACTTC.

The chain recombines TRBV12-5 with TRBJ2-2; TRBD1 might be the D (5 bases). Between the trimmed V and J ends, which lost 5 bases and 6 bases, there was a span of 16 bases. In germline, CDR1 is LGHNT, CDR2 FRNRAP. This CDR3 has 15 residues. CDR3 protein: CASGPRYGASGELFF. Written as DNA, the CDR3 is TGTGCTAGTGGTCCACGATATGGGGCGTCCGGGGAGCTGTTTTTT.